This T cell receptor (beta chain) was sequenced during a study of T cell responses to AZD1222 COVID-19 vaccine. Concerning this clone: Its target is unknown.

Study-wide results and limits: Reportedly, close to half of spike-specific TCRs are directed against unmutated variant regions. Regions 160-218 and 743-854 dominated among vaccine-associated CD4 TCRs spanning spike. Donors were largely white British and mainly female; clonal diversity was possibly underestimated. Repertoires were obtained solely post-peak T cell response.

Sequencing was performed with immunoSEQ multiplex PCR; in TCRdb, only in-frame clones are kept and a portion is missing. The repertoire includes roughly 200,000 clones, roughly 94% of them detected once, and 1.5% to 2% sits in the top ten. CDR3 length: 14 residues. Trimming at V came to 2 bases and at J to 6 bases, leaving 4 bases not matched to a gene. The germline V gene encodes CDR1 SGDLS and CDR2 YYNGEE. This chain connects TRBV9 to TRBJ1-3; TRBD1 agrees at 8 bases. The source is an adult who received the MenACWY meningococcal vaccine as a control. This material consisted of peripheral blood, taken 28 days after the second dose of the MenACWY control vaccine. CDR3 DNA sequence: TGTGCCAGCAGCGTCGGGACAGGAGTAAACACCATATATTTT. Translating gives CASSVGTGVNTIYF.